This T cell receptor (beta chain) was recorded in a study of regulatory T cells in long-lasting Graves disease. The CDR3 length is 17 residues. Germline-derived CDR1 and CDR2 are SGHRS and YFSETQ. With 0 bases clipped from V and 8 bases from J, the junction kept 11 bases outside the gene matches. For TCR beta, libraries came from iRepertoire HTBI primers and Arm-PCR of CDR3 regions. MiXCR, applied by TCRdb to the multiplex PCR reads, yields one record per CDR3 protein. Of 500,000 to 700,000 distinct CDR3 sequences listed, approximately 29% are singletons. Specified time point: persistent/refractory GD, antithyroid drugs over 5 years with positive TRAb. The TCR library used RNA extracted from PBMCs.

J is TRBJ2-1 and V is TRBV5-1; 10 bases agree with TRBD2. This receptor was obtained from a female donor with Graves disease. The sample in question was peripheral blood mononuclear cells (PBMCs), obtained when the disease was refractory, from a patient treated with antithyroid drugs. The CDR3 sequence: CASSLGRGTSGKHEQFF. CDR3 DNA sequence: TGCGCCAGCAGCTTGGGTAGAGGCACTAGCGGGAAACATGAGCAGTTCTTC.